Sequencing of this T cell receptor (beta chain) was carried out in a study of cytomegalovirus exposure and HLA in healthy donors. Study outcomes and limitations: Solely CMV serostatus was available to characterize immune exposure. A later analysis by the authors found several of the most significant clusters apparently linked to common viral pathogens.

Worth noting for this clone: Its antigen is unidentified.

The CDR3 is 14 residues long. Germline V gene data show CDR1 as MDHEN and CDR2 as SYDVKM. Trimming left V 6 bases short and J 1 base short, with 13 bases between. Those who donated were healthy bone marrow donors. A multiplex PCR was run with 60 Vbeta primers and 13 Jbeta primers. Method: immunoSEQ multiplex PCR; TCRdb's copy keeps in-frame clones and lacks some. The data contain roughly 170,000 clones, over 65% of them singletons. The TCR sequence derives from a woman younger than 45 in good health and CMV-seropositive. V gene TRBV28 combines with J gene TRBJ2-7; D might be TRBD1 (6 bases). Sample: PBMCs. CDR3 in DNA: TGTGCCAGCAGGTGGGACACCATATCCTACGAGCAGTACTTC. Its protein is CASRWDTISYEQYF.